The clone carrying this T cell receptor beta chain has a handful of counts. The antigen is unknown. This specimen belongs to a study of metastatic and nonmetastatic thyroid tumors. Study-level background: Repertoire data that came from the blood and tumor or nodule tissue of malignant and benign thyroid patients were compared.

All patients were treatment-naive before thyroid surgery. Original processing notes: In papillary thyroid cancer, a distant-metastasis classifier was built using CDR3 differences across clinicopathological groups. Using MiXCR, TCRdb re-called clones from the PCR reads. The V and J calls, along with clone size, are taken from TCRdb and not from the paper's own processing. The table has about 34,000 clones, approximately 17% seen once. Broader study findings: The study reportedly found significantly higher TCR beta diversity in malignant thyroid tumors than benign nodules, in blood and tumor.

Sequenced sample: blood. This clonotype was obtained from a female donor with papillary thyroid cancer or a benign thyroid nodule (not recorded which). Some clones in this sample may be carry-over from other donors' samples.

DNA for the CDR3: TGTGCCAGCATCGGACCCCTATCTGGGGCCAACGTCCTGACTTTC. Encoded protein: CASIGPLSGANVLTF. This chain links TRBV6-1 with TRBJ2-6; D unclear. Germline loops: CDR1 MNHNS, CDR2 SASEGT. V lost 7 bases, J lost 1 base, and 11 bases lay in between. CDR3 length equals 15 residues.